The rows below give T cell receptor beta chains drawn from one sample of a study of cytomegalovirus exposure and HLA in healthy donors. TCRdb's table, derived via immunoSEQ multiplex PCR, lists solely in-frame clones and lacks some. The sample lists about 18,000 clones; more than 60% were seen once. The sample comprised PBMCs. The receptor set was obtained from a man between 18 and 29 years old in good health and CMV-seronegative. Each CDR3 is given with its conserved first and last residue. The order of the fields is D gene, V gene, clone size, J gene, CDR3 DNA, CDR3 protein. A D gene is named only where the DNA matches it firmly. Clone size is shown for a subset of rows, as once, few, many or a class of expanded clone.

>NA|TRBV2|NA|TRBJ2-4
TGTGCCAGCAGTGACTCAGGTGCCCCAAACATTCAGTACTTC
CASSDSGAPNIQYF
>NA|TRBV5-1|NA|TRBJ1-1
TGCGCCAGCAGCTCCGGGGGAGGTGGTGAAGCTTTCTTT
CASSSGGGGEAFF
>TRBD2|TRBV5-1|few|TRBJ2-4
TGCGCCAGCAGCTTGGGACTAGCGGGAGTAGGGGACATTCAGTACTTC
CASSLGLAGVGDIQYF
>NA|TRBV25-1|NA|TRBJ2-2
TGTGCCAGCGGGACTCCTTTCCCCGCGGAGCTGTTTTTT
CASGTPFPAELFF
>NA|TRBV6-5|NA|TRBJ2-2
TGTGCCAGCAGTTACGGCGGGCAGGCAGTAGGGGAGCTGTTTTTT
CASSYGGQAVGELFF
>NA|TRBV6-1|NA|TRBJ1-1
TGTGCCGCACGCCCAAGGTCGGGGAACACTGAAGCTTTCTTT
CAARPRSGNTEAFF
>NA|TRBV6-1|NA|TRBJ1-5
TGTGCCAGCAGTGATAGGGGCATCAATCAGCCCCAGCATTTT
CASSDRGINQPQHF
>TRBD2|TRBV5-4|NA|TRBJ2-7
TGTGCCAGCAGCTTGGGTAGGACTAGCGGCACCTACGAGCAGTACTTC
CASSLGRTSGTYEQYF
>NA|TRBV6-5|NA|TRBJ1-2
TGTGCCAGCAGTTACTTGCAGGGGAAGTACGGCTACACCTTC
CASSYLQGKYGYTF
>NA|TRBV5-4|once|TRBJ2-7
TGTGCCAGCAGCTTTGAGGGAGTCGCCTACGAGCAGTACTTC
CASSFEGVAYEQYF
>NA|TRBV6-1|NA|TRBJ1-2
TGTGCCAGCACGCGGGGGGCTACCCCCATCTATGGCTACACCTTC
CASTRGATPIYGYTF
>TRBD1|TRBV30|NA|TRBJ1-5
TGTGCCTGGCGGACAGGGGGCTTAGATCAGCCCCAGCATTTT
CAWRTGGLDQPQHF
>TRBD1|TRBV2|once|TRBJ2-1
TGTGCCAGCAAATCCATAGGGACAGGAAACAATGAGCAGTTCTTC
CASKSIGTGNNEQFF
>TRBD2|TRBV29-1|NA|TRBJ2-1
TGCAGCGTCGGGAGGGGGGGTTTATGGGAGCAGTTCTTC
CSVGRGGLWEQFF
>TRBD2|TRBV2|NA|TRBJ2-7
TGTGCCAGCAGTGAAGGGGAGAGCGGGGGCACCTACGAGCAGTACTTC
CASSEGESGGTYEQYF
>TRBD1|TRBV5-1|few|TRBJ2-1
TGCGCCAGCAGATTGGGACAGGCTACCTCCTACAATGAGCAGTTCTTC
CASRLGQATSYNEQFF
>TRBD1|TRBV30|NA|TRBJ1-1
TGTGCCTGGGGGACAGGGAACACTGAAGCTTTCTTT
CAWGTGNTEAFF
>TRBD2|TRBV6-4|NA|TRBJ2-1
TGTGCCAGCAGCCGACTAGCTGGTAATGAGCAGTTCTTC
CASSRLAGNEQFF
>NA|TRBV6-6|NA|TRBJ1-2
TGTGCCAGCAGTAAGGGAAGGGGGTCTAACTATGGCTACACCTTC
CASSKGRGSNYGYTF
>NA|TRBV30|NA|TRBJ1-1
TGTGCCTGGGGCAATCCGGGACTGCGACTACCTGAAGCTTTCTTT
CAWGNPGLRLPEAFF
>NA|TRBV19|NA|TRBJ2-7
TGTGCCAGTAGTATGACACCCTGGGTCTACGAGCAGTACTTC
CASSMTPWVYEQYF
>NA|TRBV6-6|NA|TRBJ2-1
TGTGCCAGCAGCCCACGGCAGGGTCTGAGTGAGCAGTTCTTC
CASSPRQGLSEQFF
>NA|TRBV18|medium-sized|TRBJ2-1
TGTGCCAGCTCACCCTGGCAGGGTGTTACCAATGAGCAGTTCTTC
CASSPWQGVTNEQFF
>TRBD1|TRBV29-1|NA|TRBJ1-2
TGCAGCGTCCCTACGGTTGACAGGGGGCTCGATGGCTACACCTTC
CSVPTVDRGLDGYTF
>NA|TRBV6-5|NA|TRBJ2-3
TGTGCCAGCGGCGGAGGGGCTAGCACAGATACGCAGTATTTT
CASGGGASTDTQYF
>NA|TRBV7-8|NA|TRBJ2-1
TGTGCCAGCAGCCCACAATCCGGCGGTGAGCAGTTCTTC
CASSPQSGGEQFF
>NA|TRBV7-8|NA|TRBJ1-2
TGTGCCAGCAGAGAAACAGGAGAAGCTAACTATGGCTACACCTTC
CASRETGEANYGYTF
>NA|TRBV30|few|TRBJ1-5
TGTGCCTGGGGAGGGTCAGGACAGCCCCAGCATTTT
CAWGGSGQPQHF
>TRBD1|TRBV6-6|NA|TRBJ1-5
TGTGCCAGCAGTGGACAGGGTTTACAGCCCCAGCATTTT
CASSGQGLQPQHF
>TRBD1|TRBV5-4|NA|TRBJ1-2
TGTGCCAGCAGCTTGGCGGGGACAGCGAGGAACTATGGCTACACCTTC
CASSLAGTARNYGYTF
>NA|TRBV30|NA|TRBJ2-7
TGTGCCTGGAGTCACGGGAACTACGAGCAGTACTTC
CAWSHGNYEQYF
>TRBD2|TRBV25-1|NA|TRBJ2-7
TGTGCCAGCAGTGAAGGCGGGAGGGACGATAGCGAGCAGTACTTC
CASSEGGRDDSEQYF
>TRBD1|TRBV30|few|TRBJ1-1
TGTGCCTGGAGTGACGCAGGGGGCGGCACTGAAGCTTTCTTT
CAWSDAGGGTEAFF
>NA|TRBV6-1|NA|TRBJ1-1
TGTGCCAGCAGTCTCCTAAGGAACACTGAAGCTTTCTTT
CASSLLRNTEAFF
>NA|TRBV7-9|NA|TRBJ2-3
TGTGCCAGCAGCTTAGAGCCTGCAGATACGCAGTATTTT
CASSLEPADTQYF
>NA|TRBV29-1|NA|TRBJ1-2
TGCAGCGTTGTCGTCGGCTACACCTTC
CSVVVGYTF
>NA|TRBV5-1|once|TRBJ1-4
TGCGCCAGCAGCTTGGTTGCAGGGGACGAAAAACTGTTTTTT
CASSLVAGDEKLFF
>NA|TRBV30|NA|TRBJ2-6
TGTGCCTGCCCAGGGTCCGGGGCCAACGTCCTGACTTTC
CACPGSGANVLTF
>NA|TRBV30|once|TRBJ2-5
TGTGCCTGGACCGGGAAGGAGACCCAGTACTTC
CAWTGKETQYF
>NA|TRBV7-2|NA|TRBJ2-7
TGTGCCAGCAGCTTTGGCCCATCCTACGAGCAGTACTTC
CASSFGPSYEQYF
>NA|TRBV29-1|NA|TRBJ1-1
TGCAGCGTTGGACAGAGATCGAACACTGAAGCTTTCTTT
CSVGQRSNTEAFF
>NA|TRBV6-1|few|TRBJ2-7
TGTGCCAGCAGTGCTTTTGGGAGGGGGTCGGACTACGAGCAGTACTTC
CASSAFGRGSDYEQYF
>NA|TRBV6-1|NA|TRBJ1-2
TGTGCCGTCAGGGGAACGCCCTATGGCTACACCTTC
CAVRGTPYGYTF
>NA|TRBV30|NA|TRBJ1-2
TGTGCCTGGAGCAACCGGCGGGACTATGGCTACACCTTC
CAWSNRRDYGYTF
>NA|TRBV25-1|NA|TRBJ1-2
TGTGCCATGCCGGAGGGCCTGATCTATGGCTACACCTTC
CAMPEGLIYGYTF
>NA|TRBV2|few|TRBJ2-3
TGTGCCAGCATAAACGGGGGAAGCACAGATACGCAGTATTTT
CASINGGSTDTQYF
>TRBD2|TRBV5-6|NA|TRBJ2-3
TGTGCCAGCAGCTTGTTAGCGGGGGCCAGCACAGATACGCAGTATTTT
CASSLLAGASTDTQYF
>NA|TRBV9|NA|TRBJ1-1
TGTGCCAGCAGCGACAAGACAGGCCTGAACACTGAAGCTTTCTTT
CASSDKTGLNTEAFF
>NA|TRBV4-2|NA|TRBJ1-1
TGTGCCAGCAGCCAAGCTTGGGGGCAGGGCACTGAAGCTTTCTTT
CASSQAWGQGTEAFF
>TRBD1|TRBV5-1|once|TRBJ1-1
TGCGCCAGCAGCTCCGACAGGGGGTCTAACACTGAAGCTTTCTTT
CASSSDRGSNTEAFF
>NA|TRBV29-1|NA|TRBJ1-2
TGCAGCGTCTCGAAGGACAGTCTGTATGGCTACACCTTC
CSVSKDSLYGYTF
>TRBD2|TRBV29-1|NA|TRBJ2-4
TGCAGCGTTGAAGTGGGAGGGATTAAGAAAAACATTCAGTACTTC
CSVEVGGIKKNIQYF
>TRBD1|TRBV29-1|few|TRBJ1-2
TGCAGCGTTGTGGGACAGCTCGGCGGCTACACCTTC
CSVVGQLGGYTF
>NA|TRBV30|once|TRBJ1-1
TGTGCCTGGACAGGGTCGAGAACTTTCTTT
CAWTGSRTFF
>NA|TRBV6-6|few|TRBJ1-1
TGTGCCAGCAGTAACCAGGGGCACTACACTGAAGCTTTCTTT
CASSNQGHYTEAFF
>TRBD1|TRBV7-9|NA|TRBJ2-5
TGTGCCAGCAGCTCCAGGGGGCCGGAGACCCAGTACTTC
CASSSRGPETQYF
>NA|TRBV6-5|NA|TRBJ2-3
TGTGCCAGCAGCCCGAGCCCAGATACGCAGTATTTT
CASSPSPDTQYF